A single sample gave rise to the 25 T cell receptor beta chains below, sequenced in a study of OX40 agonist ivuxolimab in advanced cancers. Libraries were constructed by the immunoSEQ multiplex PCR assay. Drawn from immuneACCESS, this table holds only the in-frame rearrangements with V and J called that TCRdb kept. Clones are partly lost; checked studies trace under half to an unresolved V gene and leave the rest unexplained. The sample yields about 94,000 clones; around 86% were counted once. Together, the top ten hold under 0.35% of the sample. The sequences come from CD4+ or CD8+ T cells sorted from blood, collected in a trial of the OX40 agonist ivuxolimab. The receptors were sampled from an adult with an advanced solid tumor such as melanoma, head and neck, liver or kidney cancer.

This clone was detected only once. The V and J genes are TRBV7-2 and TRBJ1-5; D not certain. The germline V and J ends were trimmed by 1 base and 2 bases, with 12 bases remaining between them. Looked up from germline, CDR1 is SGHTA and CDR2 is FQGNSA. The CDR3 length is 16 residues. CDR3 sequence: CASSLGWVFGNQPQHF. DNA for the CDR3: TGTGCCAGCAGCTTAGGATGGGTCTTTGGCAATCAGCCCCAGCATTTT. The entire variable domain, with the rest obtained from reference TRBV7-2 and TRBJ1-5, is as follows: GAGVSQSPSNKVTEKGKDVELRCDPISGHTALYWYRQSLGQGLEFLIYFQGNSAPDKSGLPSDRFSAERTGGSVSTLTIQRTQQEDSAVYLCASSLGWVFGNQPQHFGDGTRLSIL.

V gene TRBV6-5 combines with J gene TRBJ1-2; D gene uncertain. This CDR3 region has 11 residues. Germline V lookup: CDR1 MNHEY, CDR2 SVGAGI. V was trimmed by 6 bases and J by 6 bases, leaving 8 bases between them. CDR3 region: CASRTGNGYTF. CDR3 sequence (DNA): TGTGCCAGCAGGACGGGGAATGGCTACACCTTC.

The genes are TRBV19 and TRBJ1-2; D may be TRBD1 (5 bases). This CDR3 spans 15 amino acids. V was cut by 5 bases and J by 5 bases, with 18 bases left in between. CDR1 and CDR2 (germline): LNHDA, SQIVND (reference sequence). CDR3 in amino acids: CASSFQTAVGYGYTF. Written as DNA, the CDR3 is TGTGCCAGTAGTTTCCAGACAGCGGTAGGGTATGGCTACACCTTC.

The J gene is TRBJ2-3, the V gene TRBV9; D might be TRBD1 (5 bases). V lost 0 bases, J lost 7 bases, and 12 bases lay in between. This CDR3 region has 14 residues. Germline V CDR1 and CDR2: SGDLS, YYNGEE. The CDR3 DNA sequence: TGTGCCAGCAGCGTAGTGGACAATCCCTATACGCAGTATTTT. This codes for CASSVVDNPYTQYF. Full variable domain (rest looked up from reference TRBV9 and TRBJ2-3): DSGVTQTPKHLITATGQRVTLRCSPRSGDLSVYWYQQSLDQGLQFLIQYYNGEERAKGNILERFSAQQFPDLHSELNLSSLELGDSALYFCASSVVDNPYTQYFGPGTRLTVL.

The gene calls are TRBV7-6 and TRBJ2-3; unclear D gene. The ends were cut back, 5 bases at V and 0 bases at J, with 15 bases in the middle. The length of the CDR3 is 16 residues. Germline V gene lookup returns CDR1 SGHVS and CDR2 FNYEAQ. CDR3 amino acids: CASSPGLGFSTDTQYF. The CDR3 region has the DNA TGTGCCAGCAGCCCGGGTCTTGGCTTTAGCACAGATACGCAGTATTTT.

The CDR3 spells CASKTLGTQYF. CDR3 DNA: TGTGCCAGCAAGACTCTAGGGACCCAGTACTTC. The chain joins TRBV6-5 to TRBJ2-5; D not resolved. The CDR3 extends over 11 amino acids. Germline values: CDR1 MNHEY, CDR2 SVGAGI. The ends were cut back, 7 bases at V and 7 bases at J, with 10 bases in the middle.

This clone was found a few times. This chain uses TRBV7-9 with TRBJ1-1; a weak D match, TRBD1 (5 bases). The V gene's germline CDR1 is SEHNR and CDR2 FQNEAQ (reference sequence). Trimming removed 5 bases at V and 1 base at J, with 11 bases between. This CDR3 has 14 residues. The DNA of the CDR3 is TGTGCCAGCAGCCCTGACAGACGGAACACTGAAGCTTTCTTT. This encodes CASSPDRRNTEAFF.

This chain joins TRBV25-1 and TRBJ2-7; no clear D gene. Looked up from germline, CDR1 is MGHDK and CDR2 is SYGVNS. The V end was cut by 4 bases, the J end by 3 bases, with 10 bases between. The CDR3 covers 13 residues. Written as DNA, the CDR3 is TGTGCCAGCAGTGCCCGGACGGGCTACGAGCAGTACTTC. Encoded protein: CASSARTGYEQYF.

This sequence joins TRBV7-6 and TRBJ2-2, with 10 bases fitting TRBD2. Germline CDR1 reads SGHVS; CDR2 reads FNYEAQ. Trimming cost V 2 bases and J 4 bases; bases outside gene matches: 10. The CDR3 is 18 amino acids. CDR3 bases: TGTGCCAGCAGCTTAAATAGCGGGGGGCGGCGAATCACCGGGGAGCTGTTTTTT. It specifies CASSLNSGGRRITGELFF.

On this clone itself: This specimen includes other DNA sequences encoding the same CDR3. The V call is TRBV19, the J call TRBJ2-1; no definite D call. Between the trimmed V and J ends, which lost 3 bases and 5 bases, there was a span of 5 bases. Germline V gene sequence: CDR1 LNHDA, CDR2 SQIVND (reference sequence). The CDR3 is made up of 12 amino acids. CDR3 protein: CASSIVNNEQFF. The CDR3 DNA reads TGTGCCAGTAGTATCGTAAACAATGAGCAGTTCTTC.

A few counts support this clone. This chain links TRBV7-8 with TRBJ2-3; D not certain. Trimming took 1 base from V and 3 from J, leaving 2 bases between them. The CDR3 is 12 residues long. Germline V CDR1 and CDR2: SGHVS, FQNEAQ. The CDR3 DNA reads TGTGCCAGCAGCTTAGGGACAGATACGCAGTATTTT. Encoded protein: CASSLGTDTQYF.

V and J are TRBV19 and TRBJ2-7; 9 bases agree with TRBD2. The germline V gene encodes CDR1 LNHDA and CDR2 SQIVND (reference sequence). The CDR3 is made up of 14 amino acids. The V and J ends lost 5 bases and 2 bases, in that order; junction bases with no gene match: 4. CDR3 nucleotide sequence: TGTGCCAGTAGTCCACTAGCGGGCCCCTACGAGCAGTACTTC. Its translation: CASSPLAGPYEQYF.

This clone was observed a few times. The genes are TRBV11-2 and TRBJ2-1; D is unresolved. Germline V gene lookup returns CDR1 SGHAT and CDR2 FQNNGV. V lost 5 bases to trimming and J lost 3 bases, with 2 bases between them. The CDR3 runs to 11 residues. The CDR3 sequence is CASSIYNEQFF. CDR3 in DNA: TGTGCCAGCAGCATCTACAATGAGCAGTTCTTC. The full variable domain, rest sourced from reference TRBV11-2 and TRBJ2-1, is EAGVAQSPRYKIIEKRQSVAFWCNPISGHATLYWYQQILGQGPKLLIQFQNNGVVDDSQLPKDRFSAERLKGVDSTLKIQPAKLEDSAVYLCASSIYNEQFFGPGTRLTVL.

V gene TRBV5-4 combines with J gene TRBJ1-5; TRBD1 matches at 7 bases. V shed 2 bases, J shed 1 base, and the junction held 12 bases outside the gene matches. Germline values: CDR1 SGHNT, CDR2 YYREEE (reference sequence). The CDR3 extends over 18 amino acids. CDR3 loop: CASSFGPTGERSNQPQHF. Here the CDR3 DNA reads TGTGCCAGCAGCTTCGGGCCTACAGGGGAGAGAAGCAATCAGCCCCAGCATTTT.

Here the CDR3 reads CASSLGRPQSGNTIYF. CDR3 nucleotides: TGTGCCAGCAGCTTGGGTCGACCGCAGTCTGGAAACACCATATATTTT. This chain connects TRBV5-6 to TRBJ1-3; unclear D gene. CDR1 is SGHDT and CDR2 is YYEEEE in the germline V gene. This CDR3 spans 16 amino acids. V was shortened by 0 bases and J by 1 base, with 11 bases between the two germline ends.

The chain has TRBV30 and TRBJ2-5, with D unclear. Trimming took 5 bases from V and 7 from J, leaving 14 bases between them. From germline, CDR1 is GTSNPN and CDR2 SVGIG (reference sequence). This CDR3 spans 12 amino acids. The chain's CDR3 is CAWDRAVGTQYF. DNA of the CDR3: TGTGCCTGGGACCGTGCGGTGGGGACCCAGTACTTC. Full variable domain (rest looked up from reference TRBV30 and TRBJ2-5): SQTIHQWPATLVQPVGSPLSLECTVEGTSNPNLYWYRQAAGRGLQLLFYSVGIGQISSEVPQNLSASRPQDRQFILSSKKLLLSDSGFYLCAWDRAVGTQYFGPGTRLLVL.

This chain's CDR3 is CAWSVLGGTGEAFF. CDR3 in DNA: TGTGCCTGGAGTGTACTTGGGGGTACTGGTGAAGCTTTCTTT. The V and J genes are TRBV30 and TRBJ1-1, with a weak D call TRBD1 (5 bases). The CDR3 has 14 residues. V lost 0 bases, J lost 7 bases, and 15 bases lay in between. Germline V lookup: CDR1 GTSNPN, CDR2 SVGIG (reference sequence).

V is TRBV7-9 and J is TRBJ2-1, with TRBD1 identical over 7 bases. The trim removed 5 bases at V and 3 bases at J, leaving 4 bases unmatched. This CDR3 is built from 14 residues. Germline assignment: CDR1 SEHNR and CDR2 FQNEAQ (reference sequence). CDR3 DNA sequence: TGTGCCAGCAGCAAGGACAGGTTCTACAATGAGCAGTTCTTC. It encodes CASSKDRFYNEQFF.

The V and J genes are TRBV11-3 and TRBJ2-3; D possibly corresponds to TRBD2 (7 bases). The CDR3 is 14 residues long. The germline V and J ends were trimmed by 2 bases and 4 bases, with 10 bases remaining between them. CDR1 is SGHNT, CDR2 YENEEA, per germline. CDR3 sequence reads: CASSLLGGADTQYF. Written as DNA, the CDR3 is TGTGCCAGCAGCTTATTAGGGGGGGCAGATACGCAGTATTTT.

The chain couples TRBV10-2 to TRBJ1-5; maybe TRBD1 (5 bases). Per germline, CDR1 WSHSY and CDR2 SAAADI. This CDR3 has 13 amino acids. The ends were cut back, 7 bases at V and 3 bases at J, with 10 bases in the middle. The CDR3 DNA reads as TGCGCCAGCATGGGGCAGATCAATCAGCCCCAGCATTTT. Translating it yields CASMGQINQPQHF.

The chain recombines TRBV6-5 with TRBJ1-2; weak D call: TRBD1 (6 bases). The CDR3 is 16 residues long. Trimming pared 2 bases from V and 5 bases from J, leaving 18 bases between. From germline, CDR1 is MNHEY and CDR2 SVGAGI. The CDR3 nucleotides read TGTGCCAGCAGTTACCTACCCCGACAGGTTGCTTATGGCTACACCTTC. Protein: CASSYLPRQVAYGYTF.

The chain employs TRBV7-2 and TRBJ2-3; D may be TRBD1 (5 bases). Germline-derived CDR1 and CDR2 are SGHTA and FQGNSA. Trimming stripped 2 bases from V and 11 bases from J, with 14 bases between. The CDR3 extends over 13 amino acids. CDR3 in DNA: TGTGCCAGCAGCTTATGGACATCCCAGGGGCAGTATTTT. Its translation is CASSLWTSQGQYF.

The chain is built from TRBV7-6 and TRBJ2-5; D gene ambiguous. Trimming shortened V by 4 bases and J by 7 bases, and 19 bases separated the two germline ends. This CDR3 has 15 amino acids. Germline CDR1 SGHVS, CDR2 FNYEAQ. DNA for the CDR3: TGTGCCAGCAGCTCCGGGCCGATCGACCGCGGGACCCAGTACTTC. Translated: CASSSGPIDRGTQYF.

The chain carries TRBV5-4 and TRBJ1-2; D is uncertain. This CDR3 spans 14 amino acids. V lost 0 bases to trimming and J lost 8 bases, with 14 bases between them. Germline CDR1 and CDR2: SGHNT and YYREEE (reference sequence). The CDR3 region is CASSLGAGLEGYTF. The CDR3 coding sequence is TGTGCCAGCAGCTTGGGGGCAGGTCTTGAAGGCTACACCTTC.

This chain connects TRBV6-5 to TRBJ2-7; D not certain. Trimming took off 4 bases at V and 3 bases at J, with 10 bases between the two ends. The germline V gene encodes CDR1 MNHEY and CDR2 SVGAGI. The CDR3 extends over 13 amino acids. CDR3 bases: TGTGCCAGCAGTTTCGAATACAGCTACGAGCAGTACTTC. This encodes CASSFEYSYEQYF.